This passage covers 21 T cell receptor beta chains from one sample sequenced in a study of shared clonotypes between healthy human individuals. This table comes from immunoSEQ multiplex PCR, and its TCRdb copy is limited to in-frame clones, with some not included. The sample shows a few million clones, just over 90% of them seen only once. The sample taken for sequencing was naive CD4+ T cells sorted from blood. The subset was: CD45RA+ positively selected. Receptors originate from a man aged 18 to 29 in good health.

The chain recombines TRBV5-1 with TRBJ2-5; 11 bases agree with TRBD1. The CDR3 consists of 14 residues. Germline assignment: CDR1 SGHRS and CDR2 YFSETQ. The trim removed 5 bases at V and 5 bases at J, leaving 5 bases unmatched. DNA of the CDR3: TGCGCCAGCAGAGAGGGACAGGGGGTTGAGACCCAGTACTTC. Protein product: CASREGQGVETQYF.

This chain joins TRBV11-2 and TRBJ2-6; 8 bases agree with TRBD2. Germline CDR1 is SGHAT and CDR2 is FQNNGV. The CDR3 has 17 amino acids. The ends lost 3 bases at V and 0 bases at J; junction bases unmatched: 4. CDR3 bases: TGTGCCAGCAGCTTCGGCAGCGGGAGCTCTGGGGCCAACGTCCTGACTTTC. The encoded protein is CASSFGSGSSGANVLTF.

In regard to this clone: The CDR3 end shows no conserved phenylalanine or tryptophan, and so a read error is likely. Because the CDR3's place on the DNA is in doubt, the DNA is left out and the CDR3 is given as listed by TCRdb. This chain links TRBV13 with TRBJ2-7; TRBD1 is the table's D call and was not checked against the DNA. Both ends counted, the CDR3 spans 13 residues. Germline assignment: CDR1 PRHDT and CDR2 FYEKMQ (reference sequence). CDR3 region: CASSLGGQQGTEI.

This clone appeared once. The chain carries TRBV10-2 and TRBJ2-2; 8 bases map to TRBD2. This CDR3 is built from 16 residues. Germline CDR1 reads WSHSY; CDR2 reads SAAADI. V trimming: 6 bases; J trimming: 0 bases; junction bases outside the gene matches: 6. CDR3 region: CASRLAGNANTGELFF. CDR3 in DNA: TGCGCCAGCAGGTTAGCGGGGAACGCGAACACCGGGGAGCTGTTTTTT.

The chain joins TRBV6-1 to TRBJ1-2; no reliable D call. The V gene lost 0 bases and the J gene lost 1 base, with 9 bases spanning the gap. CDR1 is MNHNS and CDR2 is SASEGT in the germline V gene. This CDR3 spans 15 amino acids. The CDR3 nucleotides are TGTGCCAGCAGTGAAGCCAACAGTCTTAACTATGGCTACACCTTC. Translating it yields CASSEANSLNYGYTF.

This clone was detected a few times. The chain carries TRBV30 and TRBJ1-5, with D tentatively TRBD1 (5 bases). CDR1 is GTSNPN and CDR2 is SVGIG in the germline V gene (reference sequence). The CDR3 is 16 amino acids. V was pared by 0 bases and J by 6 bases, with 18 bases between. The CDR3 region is CAWSVPQGGLGQPQHF. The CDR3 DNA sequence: TGTGCCTGGAGTGTACCCCAGGGAGGCTTGGGTCAGCCCCAGCATTTT.

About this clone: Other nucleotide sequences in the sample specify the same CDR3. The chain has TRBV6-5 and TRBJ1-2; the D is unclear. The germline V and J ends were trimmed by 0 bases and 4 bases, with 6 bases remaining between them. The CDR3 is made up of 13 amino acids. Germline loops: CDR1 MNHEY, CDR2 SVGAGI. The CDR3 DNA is TGTGCCAGCAGTTACTCGAAGGGCTATGGCTACACCTTC. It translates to CASSYSKGYGYTF.

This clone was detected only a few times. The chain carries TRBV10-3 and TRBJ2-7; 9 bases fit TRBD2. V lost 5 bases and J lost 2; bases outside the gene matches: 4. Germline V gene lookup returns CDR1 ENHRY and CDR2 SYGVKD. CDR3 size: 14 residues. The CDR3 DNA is TGTGCCATCAGTCGGACTAGCGATACCTACGAGCAGTACTTC. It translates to CAISRTSDTYEQYF.

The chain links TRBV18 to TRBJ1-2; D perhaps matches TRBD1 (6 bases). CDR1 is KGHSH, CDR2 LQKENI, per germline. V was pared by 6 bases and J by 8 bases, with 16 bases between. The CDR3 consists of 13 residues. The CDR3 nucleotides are TGTGCCAGCTCGCTGCTGAAGGGGGAAGGCTACACCTTC. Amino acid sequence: CASSLLKGEGYTF.

The CDR3 is CASSQVGRGRAGDEQFF. The CDR3 DNA is TGCGCCAGCAGCCAAGTCGGACGCGGGAGGGCCGGGGATGAGCAGTTCTTC. V and J are TRBV4-3 and TRBJ2-1; 9 bases map to TRBD2. V shed 1 base, J shed 8 bases, and the junction held 12 bases outside the gene matches. This CDR3 is built from 17 residues. CDR1 and CDR2 from the germline V gene are LGHNA and YSLEER.

CDR3: CASSQGLRYEQYF. CDR3 nucleotides: TGCGCCAGCAGCCAGGGACTCCGCTACGAGCAGTACTTC. The V call is TRBV4-1, the J call TRBJ2-7; a weak D match, TRBD2 (6 bases). Per germline, CDR1 MGHRA and CDR2 YSYEKL. The CDR3 is 13 residues long. The V and J ends lost 3 bases and 3 bases respectively, with 9 bases between them.

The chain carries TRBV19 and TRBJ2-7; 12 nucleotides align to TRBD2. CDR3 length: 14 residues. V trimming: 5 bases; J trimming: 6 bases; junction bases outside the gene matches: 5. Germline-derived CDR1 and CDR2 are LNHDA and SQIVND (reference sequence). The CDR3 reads CASSPGLAGIEQYF. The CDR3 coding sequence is TGTGCCAGTAGTCCTGGACTAGCGGGGATCGAGCAGTACTTC. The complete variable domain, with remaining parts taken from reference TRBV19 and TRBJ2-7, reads DGGITQSPKYLFRKEGQNVTLSCEQNLNHDAMYWYRQDPGQGLRLIYYSQIVNDFQKGDIAEGYSVSREKKESFPLTVTSAQKNPTAFYLCASSPGLAGIEQYFGPGTRLTVT.

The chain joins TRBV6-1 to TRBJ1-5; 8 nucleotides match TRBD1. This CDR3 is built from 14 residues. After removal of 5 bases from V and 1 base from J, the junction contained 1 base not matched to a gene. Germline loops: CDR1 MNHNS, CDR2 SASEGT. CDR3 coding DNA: TGTGCCAGCAGTTGGACAGGGAGCAATCAGCCCCAGCATTTT. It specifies CASSWTGSNQPQHF.

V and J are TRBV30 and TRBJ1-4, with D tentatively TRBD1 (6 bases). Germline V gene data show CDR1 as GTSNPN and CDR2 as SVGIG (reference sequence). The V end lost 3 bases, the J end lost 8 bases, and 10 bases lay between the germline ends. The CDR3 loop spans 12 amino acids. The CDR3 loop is CAWRQGWEKLFF. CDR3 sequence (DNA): TGTGCCTGGAGACAGGGATGGGAAAAACTGTTTTTT.

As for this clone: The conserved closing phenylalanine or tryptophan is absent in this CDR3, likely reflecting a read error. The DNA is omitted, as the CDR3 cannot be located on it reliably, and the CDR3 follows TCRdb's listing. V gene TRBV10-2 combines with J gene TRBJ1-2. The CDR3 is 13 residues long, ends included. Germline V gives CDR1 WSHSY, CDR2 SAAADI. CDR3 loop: CASSETRERPLSC.

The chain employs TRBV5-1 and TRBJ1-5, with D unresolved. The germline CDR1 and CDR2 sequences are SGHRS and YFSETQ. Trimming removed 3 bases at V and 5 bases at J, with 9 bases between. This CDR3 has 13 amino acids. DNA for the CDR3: TGCGCCAGCAGCTCGTATACAGATCAGCCCCAGCATTTT. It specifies CASSSYTDQPQHF.

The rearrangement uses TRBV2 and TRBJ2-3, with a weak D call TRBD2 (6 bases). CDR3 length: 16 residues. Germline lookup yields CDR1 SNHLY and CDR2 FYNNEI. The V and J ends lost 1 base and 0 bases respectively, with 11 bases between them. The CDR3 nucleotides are TGTGCCAGCAGTGAAGAGGTAGCGGATAGCACAGATACGCAGTATTTT. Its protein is CASSEEVADSTDTQYF.

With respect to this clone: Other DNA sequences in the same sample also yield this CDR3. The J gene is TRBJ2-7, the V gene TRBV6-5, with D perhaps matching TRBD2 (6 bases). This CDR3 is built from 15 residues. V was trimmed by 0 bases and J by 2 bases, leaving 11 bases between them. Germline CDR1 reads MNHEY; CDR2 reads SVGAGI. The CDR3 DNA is TGTGCCAGCAGTTACTCGCGGGACGTAACCTACGAGCAGTACTTC. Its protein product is CASSYSRDVTYEQYF.

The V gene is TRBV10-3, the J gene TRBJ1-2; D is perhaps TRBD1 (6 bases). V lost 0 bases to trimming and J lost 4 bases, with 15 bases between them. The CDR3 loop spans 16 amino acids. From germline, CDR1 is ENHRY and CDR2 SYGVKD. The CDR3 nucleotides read TGTGCCATCAGTGAGTCGGGAAGTACGGGGGCCTATGGCTACACCTTC. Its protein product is CAISESGSTGAYGYTF.

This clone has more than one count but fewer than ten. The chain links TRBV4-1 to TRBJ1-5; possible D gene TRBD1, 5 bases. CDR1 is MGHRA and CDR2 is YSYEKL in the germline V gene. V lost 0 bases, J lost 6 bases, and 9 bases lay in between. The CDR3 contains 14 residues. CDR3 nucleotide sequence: TGCGCCAGCAGCCAAGAACCGAGGGGTCAGCCCCAGCATTTT. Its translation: CASSQEPRGQPQHF.

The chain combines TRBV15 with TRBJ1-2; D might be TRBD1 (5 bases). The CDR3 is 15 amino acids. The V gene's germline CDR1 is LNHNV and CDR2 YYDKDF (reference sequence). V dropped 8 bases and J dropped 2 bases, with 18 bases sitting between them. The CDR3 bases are TGTGCCACCGGCCACGGACCAGGGTACAACTATGGCTACACCTTC. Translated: CATGHGPGYNYGYTF.